The 14 T cell receptor beta chains below all came from one sample that was sequenced in a study of shared clonotypes between healthy human individuals. Clones were sequenced by immunoSEQ multiplex PCR, and TCRdb holds only the in-frame ones, with some missing. Of about 2.3 million clones detected, around 90% appear once; the ten largest clones hold about 0.41%. The sample was naive CD4+ T cells from PBMCs. Regarding subset: CD45RA+ positively selected. These receptors were obtained from a man younger than 35 in good health. Some clones in this sample may be carry-over from other donors' samples.

A single count supports this clone. The same CDR3 arises from other DNA sequences in this sample as well. This rearrangement joins TRBV10-3 to TRBJ2-3; TRBD1 might be the D (6 bases). V was trimmed by 3 bases and J by 1 base, leaving 11 bases between them. The CDR3 covers 15 residues. Germline loops: CDR1 ENHRY, CDR2 SYGVKD. CDR3 sequence reads: CAISEGQPRTDTQYF. The DNA for the CDR3 is TGTGCCATCAGTGAAGGACAGCCTCGCACAGATACGCAGTATTTT.

The chain uses TRBV7-9 and TRBJ1-2, with 7 bases fitting TRBD1. CDR1 is SEHNR and CDR2 is FQNEAQ in the germline V gene (reference sequence). The CDR3 spans 12 residues. CDR3 residues: CVQGQGDFGYTF. For the CDR3, the DNA is TGTGTTCAGGGGCAGGGGGATTTTGGCTACACCTTC.

This rearrangement joins TRBV7-8 to TRBJ2-7; D unresolved. CDR1 is SGHVS and CDR2 is FQNEAQ in the germline V gene. The V and J ends lost 5 bases and 4 bases respectively, with 18 bases between them. The CDR3 covers 15 residues. The CDR3 sequence is CASSQYRTSKYEQYF. DNA of the CDR3: TGTGCCAGCAGCCAATACCGGACCTCGAAATACGAGCAGTACTTC.

A word on this clone: The sample has other DNA sequences that encode this CDR3 too. The gene calls are TRBV27 and TRBJ1-2; 9 nucleotides agree with TRBD1. Germline V gives CDR1 MNHEY, CDR2 SMNVEV (reference sequence). The CDR3 has 14 amino acids. V dropped 4 bases and J dropped 4; count of bases not matched to a gene: 4. CDR3 sequence (DNA): TGTGCCAGCAGTTCGACAGGGGGTGGCTATGGCTACACCTTC. Translation gives CASSSTGGGYGYTF.

The chain joins TRBV2 to TRBJ1-4, with D maybe TRBD1 (5 bases). Germline values: CDR1 SNHLY, CDR2 FYNNEI. CDR3 length equals 13 residues. The V and J ends lost 8 bases and 3 bases respectively, with 10 bases between them. The CDR3 spells CASGGLANEKLFF. CDR3 DNA sequence: TGTGCCAGCGGGGGTCTAGCTAATGAAAAACTGTTTTTT. The full variable domain, with the rest looked up from reference TRBV2 and TRBJ1-4, is EPEVTQTPSHQVTQMGQEVILRCVPISNHLYFYWYRQILGQKVEFLVSFYNNEISEKSEIFDDQFSVERPDGSNFTLKIRSTKLEDSAMYFCASGGLANEKLFFGSGTQLSVL.

V usage is TRBV7-3 and J usage is TRBJ2-3, with D possibly being TRBD1 or TRBD2 (5 bases each). V lost 5 bases, J lost 1 base, and 10 bases lay in between. There are 14 residues in the CDR3. CDR1 and CDR2 from the germline V gene are SGHTA and FQGTGA. The CDR3 nucleotides are TGTGCCAGCAGCCAGGGACCGGGCACAGATACGCAGTATTTT. Translating gives CASSQGPGTDTQYF.

The chain uses TRBV7-9 and TRBJ1-1; D gene ambiguous. CDR3 length: 14 amino acids. V lost 0 bases to trimming and J lost 0 bases, with 5 bases between them. CDR1 is SEHNR, CDR2 FQNEAQ, per germline (reference sequence). The CDR3 region is CASSLASVNTEAFF. The CDR3, as DNA: TGTGCCAGCAGCTTAGCGTCAGTGAACACTGAAGCTTTCTTT.

This chain joins TRBV7-6 and TRBJ2-3; TRBD2 aligns across 10 bases. This CDR3 is built from 14 residues. Losses at the gene ends were 6 bases for V and 7 bases for J; bases not matched to a gene: 7. Germline CDR1 is SGHVS and CDR2 is FNYEAQ. The DNA of the CDR3 is TGTGCCAGCAGGAGCCTAGCGGGAGCGAATACGCAGTATTTT. Translating gives CASRSLAGANTQYF.

The chain combines TRBV5-1 with TRBJ2-7; D assignment may be TRBD1 or TRBD2 (5 bases each). Per germline, CDR1 SGHRS and CDR2 YFSETQ. The CDR3 covers 15 residues. Trimming took off 4 bases at V and 6 bases at J, with 20 bases between the two ends. CDR3 amino acids: CASSLIVEVGAEQYF. In nucleotides, the CDR3 is TGCGCCAGCAGCCTAATCGTAGAGGTCGGGGCCGAGCAGTACTTC.

The sample holds one count of this clone. The chain carries TRBV5-1 and TRBJ2-7; 10 bases agree with TRBD1. V lost 4 bases to trimming and J lost 3 bases; unmatched junction nucleotides: 13. CDR3 length: 17 amino acids. Germline-derived CDR1 and CDR2 are SGHRS and YFSETQ. This chain's CDR3 is CASSRPPGDRGNYEQYF. The CDR3 DNA reads as TGCGCCAGCAGCCGACCACCTGGGGACAGGGGTAACTACGAGCAGTACTTC.

The CDR3 DNA is TGTGCCACCAGCAGAGGTTTTGGACGGAGCTCCTACGAGCAGTACTTC. Translation gives CATSRGFGRSSYEQYF. The chain employs TRBV15 and TRBJ2-7; no reliable D call. From germline, CDR1 is LNHNV and CDR2 YYDKDF (reference sequence). The length of the CDR3 is 16 residues. Between the trimmed V and J ends, which lost 1 base and 0 bases, there was a span of 13 bases.

The chain couples TRBV6-6 to TRBJ2-7; D may match TRBD1 or TRBD2 (6 bases each). The V end lost 9 bases, the J end lost 4 bases, and 16 bases lay between the germline ends. The CDR3 sequence is 13 residues long. In germline, CDR1 is MNHNY, CDR2 SVGAGI (reference sequence). CDR3 DNA: TGTGCCAGTACCCACGGGGGCGTTTACGAGCAGTACTTC. As protein: CASTHGGVYEQYF.

The chain recombines TRBV5-1 with TRBJ1-2; TRBD1 matches 9 bases. V lost 0 bases, J lost 6 bases, and 6 bases stayed unmatched. This CDR3 is 15 amino acids long. Germline V gene data show CDR1 as SGHRS and CDR2 as YFSETQ. The CDR3 DNA sequence: TGCGCCAGCAGCTTGGAAGGGGGACAGGGTCATGGCTACACCTTC. It specifies CASSLEGGQGHGYTF. Full variable domain (rest looked up from reference TRBV5-1 and TRBJ1-2): KAGVTQTPRYLIKTRGQQVTLSCSPISGHRSVSWYQQTPGQGLQFLFEYFSETQRNKGNFPGRFSGRQFSNSRSEMNVSTLELGDSALYLCASSLEGGQGHGYTFGSGTRLTVV.

The gene calls are TRBV28 and TRBJ1-2, with D hard to call. The germline V gene has CDR1 MDHEN and CDR2 SYDVKM. CDR3 length equals 15 residues. V gave up 5 bases and J gave up 2 bases, with 15 bases separating them. CDR3 residues: CASSLRAELNYGYTF. In DNA, the CDR3 is TGTGCCAGCAGTCTCCGGGCCGAATTAAACTATGGCTACACCTTC.